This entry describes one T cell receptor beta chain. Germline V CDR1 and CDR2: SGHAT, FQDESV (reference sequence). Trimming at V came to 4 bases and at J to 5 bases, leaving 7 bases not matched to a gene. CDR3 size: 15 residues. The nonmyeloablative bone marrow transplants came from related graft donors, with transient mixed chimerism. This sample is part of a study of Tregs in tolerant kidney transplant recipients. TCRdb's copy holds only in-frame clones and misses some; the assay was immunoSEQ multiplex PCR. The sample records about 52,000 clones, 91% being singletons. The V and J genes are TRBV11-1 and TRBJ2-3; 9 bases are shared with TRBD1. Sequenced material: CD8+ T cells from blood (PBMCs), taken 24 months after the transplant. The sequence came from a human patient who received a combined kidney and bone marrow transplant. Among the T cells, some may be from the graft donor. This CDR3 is CASSSPGQGLDTQYF. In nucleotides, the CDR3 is TGTGCCAGCAGCTCCCCGGGACAGGGCCTAGATACGCAGTATTTT.